Below, 17 T cell receptor beta chains from the same sample are listed, as sequenced in a study of patients and donors after allogeneic stem cell transplantation (dated by TCRdb to the early 2020s). Library generation was performed with RT-PCR. The sequencer listed for this sample is NextSeq 550. TCRdb reprocessed the public reads (quality trimming at Q25 with fastp, clone calling with MiXCR) and kept in-frame beta chains. Merged by CDR3 protein, the rows form single entries marked with the most common genes and DNA. Present in this sample are roughly 200,000 distinct CDR3 sequences, around 41% of which were seen just once. The leading ten clones occupy approximately 10% of the sample. The sample was blood, either unsorted or a sorted T cell fraction (not recorded which). The receptors were gathered from a human donor who was either an allogeneic HSCT recipient or a stem cell or donor lymphocyte infusion donor (not recorded which). It is not recorded whose cells these are; they may come from a transplant donor.

This clonotype was seen a handful of times. This rearrangement joins TRBV20-1 to TRBJ1-2; no reliable D call. Trimming took off 8 bases at V and 3 bases at J, with 7 bases between the two ends. The CDR3 contains 10 residues. Germline V gene lookup returns CDR1 DFQATT and CDR2 SNEGSKA (reference sequence). For the CDR3, the DNA is TGCAGTCGGAACGACTATGGCTACACCTTC. Protein product: CSRNDYGYTF.

The chain couples TRBV7-9 to TRBJ1-4; perhaps TRBD1 as D (6 bases). The CDR3 spans 14 residues. V dropped 5 bases and J dropped 5 bases, with 12 bases sitting between them. Germline CDR1 SEHNR, CDR2 FQNEAQ (reference sequence). The CDR3 DNA is TGTGCCAGCAGCATTGGCAGGGGCAATGAAAAACTGTTTTTT. The encoded protein is CASSIGRGNEKLFF. The variable domain in full, completed from reference TRBV7-9 and TRBJ1-4, reads DTGVSQNPRHKITKRGQNVTFRCDPISEHNRLYWYRQTLGQGPEFLTYFQNEAQLEKSRLLSDRFSAERPKGSFSTLEIQRTEQGDSAMYLCASSIGRGNEKLFFGSGTQLSVL.

This chain uses TRBV7-8 with TRBJ1-6, with 8 bases that match TRBD1. This CDR3 is built from 16 residues. Germline-derived CDR1 and CDR2 are SGHVS and FQNEAQ. The junction had 7 bases not matched to a gene; V was cut back by 5 bases and J by 4 bases. Here the CDR3 reads CASSPQGAVYNSPLHF. The DNA for the CDR3 is TGTGCCAGCAGCCCTCAGGGGGCGGTTTATAATTCACCCCTCCACTTT.

This clonotype occurred a few times. The chain recombines TRBV9 with TRBJ1-1, with 8 bases lining up with TRBD1. The CDR3 has 13 amino acids. J lost 5 bases, V lost 3 bases, and 3 bases had no gene match. CDR1 and CDR2 from the germline V gene are SGDLS and YYNGEE. CDR3 residues: CASSARQGTEAFF. CDR3 nucleotide sequence: TGTGCCAGCAGCGCAAGACAGGGGACTGAAGCTTTCTTT.

The chain joins TRBV7-2 to TRBJ2-2; D is unclear. The V end was cut by 2 bases, the J end by 7 bases, with 11 bases between. Germline V gene sequence: CDR1 SGHTA, CDR2 FQGNSA. CDR3 length equals 14 residues. The CDR3 DNA reads as TGTGCCAGCAGCTTATTTCCCGAGGTCGGGGAGCTGTTTTTT. Encoded protein: CASSLFPEVGELFF.

This clonotype was observed a handful of times. The chain uses TRBV3-1 and TRBJ1-4; TRBD1 might be the D (5 bases). Germline CDR1 LGHDT, CDR2 YNNKEL (reference sequence). CDR3 length: 15 residues. V lost 3 bases to trimming and J lost 5 bases, with 13 bases between them. CDR3 sequence: CASSQTGTTNEKLFF. The CDR3 DNA is TGTGCCAGCAGCCAGACCGGGACTACCAATGAAAAACTGTTTTTT.

The J gene is TRBJ1-4, the V gene TRBV12-3 or TRBV12-4; D gene uncertain. The length of the CDR3 is 13 residues. V was shortened by 8 bases and J by 4 bases, with 11 bases between the two germline ends. The CDR3 region is CASQLGGNEKLFF. The CDR3 DNA sequence: TGTGCCAGCCAGTTGGGCGGTAATGAAAAACTGTTTTTT.

The chain joins TRBV20-1 to TRBJ2-2; 9 bases line up with TRBD2. With 3 bases clipped from V and 7 bases from J, the junction kept 12 bases outside the gene matches. The length of the CDR3 is 16 residues. CDR1 DFQATT and CDR2 SNEGSKA come from the germline V gene (reference sequence). The CDR3 nucleotides read TGCAGTGCTAGCGGCGTAGCGGGGGTGTATGGCGGGGAGCTGTTTTTT. Protein: CSASGVAGVYGGELFF.

The V call is TRBV19, the J call TRBJ1-5, with a weak D call TRBD1 (6 bases). This CDR3 spans 15 amino acids. The V and J ends lost 6 bases and 4 bases respectively, with 16 bases between them. Germline CDR1 LNHDA, CDR2 SQIVND (reference sequence). This chain's CDR3 is CASSLQGWGNQPQHF. The CDR3 DNA follows: TGTGCCAGTAGCCTACAGGGATGGGGAAATCAGCCCCAGCATTTT.

There are a few counts of this clonotype. This rearrangement joins TRBV12-3 or TRBV12-4 to TRBJ1-1; D is undetermined. The CDR3 consists of 14 residues. V dropped 3 bases and J dropped 0 bases, with 8 bases sitting between them. CDR3 sequence reads: CASSFRPMNTEAFF. As DNA, the CDR3 is TGTGCCAGCAGTTTCCGACCCATGAACACTGAAGCTTTCTTT.

The rearrangement uses TRBV12-3 or TRBV12-4 and TRBJ1-6; D perhaps matches TRBD1 (5 bases). CDR3 length: 17 residues. Trimming stripped 1 base from V and 11 bases from J, with 21 bases between. This CDR3 is CASSLGRLRVSQTPLHF. The CDR3 DNA follows: TGTGCCAGCAGTTTAGGCCGTCTCAGGGTGTCTCAGACACCCCTCCACTTT.

The chain joins TRBV20-1 to TRBJ2-7; D unresolved. V dropped 5 bases and J dropped 8 bases, with 13 bases sitting between them. The CDR3 runs 11 residues. Germline V gives CDR1 DFQATT, CDR2 SNEGSKA (reference sequence). Written as DNA, the CDR3 is TGCAGTGCTTTGGGCGTTAAGAAGCAGTACTTC. Translating it yields CSALGVKKQYF.

The V and J genes are TRBV9 and TRBJ2-5; the D gene is possibly TRBD2 (6 bases). Trimming left V 2 bases short and J 5 bases short, with 13 bases between. From germline, CDR1 is SGDLS and CDR2 YYNGEE. CDR3 length: 14 amino acids. In nucleotides, the CDR3 is TGTGCCAGCAGCGTGTCCGGGACTGCGGAGACCCAGTACTTC. Amino acids: CASSVSGTAETQYF. Full variable domain (remainder filled in from reference TRBV9 and TRBJ2-5): DSGVTQTPKHLITATGQRVTLRCSPRSGDLSVYWYQQSLDQGLQFLIQYYNGEERAKGNILERFSAQQFPDLHSELNLSSLELGDSALYFCASSVSGTAETQYFGPGTRLLVL.

This clonotype was detected only a few times. The chain uses TRBV12-3 or TRBV12-4 and TRBJ2-5; weak D call: TRBD2 (7 bases). V lost 6 bases, J lost 5 bases, and 19 bases lay in between. This CDR3 spans 15 amino acids. CDR3 protein: CASSPREGERETQYF. As DNA, the CDR3 is TGTGCCAGCAGCCCCAGGGAGGGGGAACGCGAGACCCAGTACTTC.

This clonotype was found a few times. CDR3 in DNA: TGTGCCAGCAGCCCGCCCCGACAGGTCTATAATTCACCCCTCCACTTT. It is translated as CASSPPRQVYNSPLHF. This chain joins TRBV7-2 and TRBJ1-6, with a tentative D call TRBD1 (6 bases). Per the germline V gene, CDR1 is SGHTA and CDR2 is FQGNSA. Trimming stripped 5 bases from V and 3 bases from J, with 14 bases between. This CDR3 contains 16 residues.

In this sample, this clonotype turned up a few times. J is TRBJ2-4 and V is TRBV6-1, with a weak D call TRBD1 (6 bases). The V end was cut by 3 bases, the J end by 3 bases, with 9 bases between. Germline lookup yields CDR1 MNHNS and CDR2 SASEGT. The CDR3 totals 14 residues. The CDR3 DNA sequence: TGTGCCAGCAGTGACGGCAGGGGCAAAAACATTCAGTACTTC. It translates to CASSDGRGKNIQYF.

In its sample, this clonotype was seen once. The chain links TRBV20-1 to TRBJ1-6; 7 bases fit TRBD1. CDR1 DFQATT and CDR2 SNEGSKA come from the germline V gene (reference sequence). The CDR3 covers 15 residues. With 0 bases clipped from V and 14 bases from J, the junction kept 13 bases outside the gene matches. The CDR3 sequence: CSARDRGGPLRTLHF. The CDR3 DNA follows: TGCAGTGCTAGAGATCGAGGGGGCCCCCTTCGGACCCTCCACTTT.